This T cell receptor beta chain was sequenced during a study of blood T cells in healthy people across ages. With respect to this clonotype: Its antigen is unidentified.

General study results and limits: The lack of PBMC sorting stopped any conclusive naive versus antigen-experienced comparison.

V was pared by 4 bases and J by 7 bases, with 16 bases between. CDR1 and CDR2 (germline): MDHEN, SYDVKM. The CDR3 is 15 residues long. A second roughly 6 to 11 cycle PCR used barcoded and J-beta primers. Using its own MiXCR run on the 5' RACE reads, TCRdb lists one record per CDR3 protein. The sample has approximately 1,100,000 distinct CDR3 sequences, around 43% seen once. This TCR derives from a woman aged 55-69 years in good health. Specimen: blood. The chain has TRBV28 and TRBJ1-4; D is possibly TRBD1 (6 bases). As DNA, the CDR3 is TGTGCCAGCAGTTCCGTTGCAGGGGTAACTGAAAAACTGTTTTTT. Translated: CASSSVAGVTEKLFF.